A selection of T cell receptor beta chains follows, all from one sample in a study of OX40 agonist ivuxolimab in advanced cancers. Assay: immunoSEQ multiplex PCR; the TCRdb copy retains only in-frame clones and omits some. The sample holds about 89,000 clones; around 83% are singletons and the top ten take roughly 6%. The specimen was CD4+ or CD8+ T cells sorted from blood, collected in a trial of the OX40 agonist ivuxolimab. The receptor source for this set is an adult with an advanced solid tumor such as melanoma, head and neck, liver or kidney cancer. Both conserved end residues are trimmed from each CDR3. Each record gives: V gene, clone size, J gene, CDR3 protein. Some rows have no size entry. The others give once, few or many, or a class for an expanded clone.

>TRBV7-2|once|TRBJ2-2
ASSLGILELF
>TRBV5-1|once|TRBJ2-5
ASRSMVGGETQY
>TRBV18|once|TRBJ2-3
ASSPDMRDTQY
>TRBV13|NA|TRBJ2-5
ASSFDRGETQY
>TRBV7-9|NA|TRBJ1-6
ASSTREGLAPLH
>TRBV9|NA|TRBJ1-6
ASSVGYNSPLH
>TRBV27|NA|TRBJ2-1
ASSLSPLAVQF
>TRBV27|once|TRBJ1-1
ASSLDGPTEAF
>TRBV4-2|NA|TRBJ2-1
ASSQDWTTSGGAREQF
>TRBV7-3|NA|TRBJ2-3
ASSRQGSSLRTDTQY
>TRBV7-3|NA|TRBJ2-1
ASSLEGQVTNEQF
>TRBV5-8|NA|TRBJ2-7
ASSLAKTSGARFPSEQY
>TRBV4-2|NA|TRBJ2-3
ASSQIAGGAPTDTQY
>TRBV6-1|once|TRBJ1-5
ASTVNRDINQPQH
>TRBV6-6|NA|TRBJ1-6
ASSYPGQGAGGLH
>TRBV5-6|NA|TRBJ2-3
ASSEGLAPSQHTQY
>TRBV5-4|NA|TRBJ1-5
ASSLTGDRGLRGNQPQH
>TRBV4-1|NA|TRBJ2-1
ASSQVDIVSYNEQF
>TRBV7-9|many|TRBJ2-7
ASSLGGEYEQY
>TRBV19|NA|TRBJ2-5
ASSIGGTSGGGETQY
>TRBV2|few|TRBJ1-2
ASRDTGSYGYT
>TRBV7-9|NA|TRBJ2-1
ASSTNRAGGIVDEQF
>TRBV7-6|NA|TRBJ1-1
ASRAMNTEAF
>TRBV7-9|NA|TRBJ1-1
ASSFQATHTEAF
>TRBV18|NA|TRBJ1-4
ASSATATNEKLF
>TRBV6-5|NA|TRBJ1-1
ASRNEVGSEYEAF
>TRBV6-4|few|TRBJ2-1
ASSDGLAGNEQF
>TRBV6-1|NA|TRBJ2-7
ASTLTGSYEQY
>TRBV18|once|TRBJ2-5
ASSPRQGISETQY
>TRBV6-6|NA|TRBJ2-6
ASVGLSSGANVLT
>TRBV9|NA|TRBJ1-1
ASSGTPPVTEAF
>TRBV19|NA|TRBJ2-7
ASSKPGLAGTGRDEQY
>TRBV5-1|few|TRBJ2-1
ASSVNTLAGGLNNEQF
>TRBV7-9|NA|TRBJ1-5
ASSNGGRGQPQH
>TRBV7-9|NA|TRBJ1-1
ASSPRQGMNTEAF
>TRBV11-3|NA|TRBJ2-6
ASSHYRASSSGANVLT
>TRBV12-5|NA|TRBJ2-1
ASGLVRLAGVNEQF
>TRBV30|NA|TRBJ1-5
AWSGQVGNQPQH
>TRBV7-9|NA|TRBJ2-3
ASDRGFADTQY
>TRBV29-1|NA|TRBJ2-2
SVVPVGQGAAGELF
>TRBV4-3|NA|TRBJ2-2
ASSQALQSSGRAEAGELF
>TRBV5-1|once|TRBJ2-1
ASSLEVGRGGNEQF
>TRBV5-1|NA|TRBJ2-1
ASSFPYPNNEQF
>TRBV18|NA|TRBJ2-2
ASSPQGARVNTGELF
>TRBV5-6|NA|TRBJ1-1
ASSLDVMNTEAF
>TRBV2|NA|TRBJ1-5
ASSEIPDQPQH
>TRBV4-1|NA|TRBJ2-3
ASSPHPGDLFDTQY